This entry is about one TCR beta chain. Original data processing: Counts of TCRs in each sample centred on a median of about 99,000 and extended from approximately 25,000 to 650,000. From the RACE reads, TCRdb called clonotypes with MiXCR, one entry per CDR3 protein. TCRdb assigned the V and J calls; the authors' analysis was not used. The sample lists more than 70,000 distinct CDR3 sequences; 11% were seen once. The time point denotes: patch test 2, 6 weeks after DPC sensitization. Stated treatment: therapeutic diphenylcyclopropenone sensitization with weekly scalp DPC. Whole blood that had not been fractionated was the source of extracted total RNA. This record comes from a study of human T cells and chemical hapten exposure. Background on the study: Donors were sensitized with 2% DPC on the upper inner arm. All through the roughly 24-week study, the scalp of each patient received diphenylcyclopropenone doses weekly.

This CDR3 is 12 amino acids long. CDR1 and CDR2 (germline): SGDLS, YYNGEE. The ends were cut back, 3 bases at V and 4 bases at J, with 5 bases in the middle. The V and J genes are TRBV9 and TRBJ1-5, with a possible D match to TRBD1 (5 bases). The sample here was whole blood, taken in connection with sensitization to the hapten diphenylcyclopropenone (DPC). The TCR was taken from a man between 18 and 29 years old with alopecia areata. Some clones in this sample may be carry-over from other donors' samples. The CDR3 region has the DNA TGTGCCAGCAGCGAGGGGAATCAGCCCCAGCATTTT. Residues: CASSEGNQPQHF.